The 8 T cell receptor beta chains presented below share a single source sample, sequenced in a study of CD8 T cells in Susac syndrome (dated by TCRdb to about 2019). Library preparation employed the immunoSEQ multiplex PCR assay. RNA was extracted with the RNeasy kit and roughly 0.5 to 1 ug was reverse transcribed using random hexamers. The raw public data were reprocessed by TCRdb itself: fastp quality trimming at Q25, MiXCR clonotype calling, in-frame beta chains only. Rows merge per CDR3 protein into single entries with the most common DNA and genes. This sample holds roughly 250,000 distinct CDR3 sequences; 96% were observed only once. The ten top clones hold about 0.094% of the sample. The specimen was CD4+ T cells from PBMCs. Receptors originate from a human donor with Susac syndrome.

The J gene is TRBJ2-1, the V gene TRBV9, with D perhaps matching TRBD2 (5 bases). Trimming removed 1 base at V and 4 bases at J, with 15 bases between. The CDR3 length is 16 residues. The germline gives CDR1 SGDLS, CDR2 YYNGEE. The CDR3 sequence: CASSVLASITYNEQFF. CDR3 in DNA: TGTGCCAGCAGCGTACTAGCATCCATAACATACAATGAGCAGTTCTTC. Drawing the rest from reference TRBV9 and TRBJ2-1, the complete variable domain is DSGVTQTPKHLITATGQRVTLRCSPRSGDLSVYWYQQSLDQGLQFLIQYYNGEERAKGNILERFSAQQFPDLHSELNLSSLELGDSALYFCASSVLASITYNEQFFGPGTRLTVL.

This clonotype was detected only once. The rearrangement joins TRBV24-1 to TRBJ1-2, with 7 positions matching TRBD1. Germline V gene sequence: CDR1 KGHDR, CDR2 SFDVKD. The CDR3 runs to 15 residues. Trimming took 0 bases from V and 4 from J; bases not matched to a gene: 4. The DNA of the CDR3 is TGTGCCACCAGTGATTTGAGGGACAGAACCTATGGCTACACCTTC. As protein: CATSDLRDRTYGYTF.

Written as DNA, the CDR3 is TGCAGCGGCCAGGGGAATCAAGACACTGAAGCTTTCTTT. Its translation is CSGQGNQDTEAFF. The V and J genes are TRBV29-1 and TRBJ1-1, with D perhaps TRBD1 (6 bases). V was clipped by 7 bases and J by 3 bases, with 15 bases between them. Looked up from germline, CDR1 is SQVTM and CDR2 is ANQGSEA. The CDR3 spans 13 residues.

V and J are TRBV13 and TRBJ1-2, with D uncertain. Looked up from germline, CDR1 is PRHDT and CDR2 is FYEKMQ (reference sequence). V lost 5 bases and J lost 10, with 14 bases in between. The CDR3 length is 12 residues. CDR3 sequence reads: CASSHTDSDYTF. In DNA, the CDR3 is TGTGCCAGCAGCCACACGGACTCCGACTACACCTTC. Using reference TRBV13 and TRBJ1-2 for the parts outside the CDR3, the full variable domain is AAGVIQSPRHLIKEKRETATLKCYPIPRHDTVYWYQQGPGQDPQFLISFYEKMQSDKGSIPDRFSAQQFSDYHSELNMSSLELGDSALYFCASSHTDSDYTFGSGTRLTVV.

The CDR3 spells CAISESEDTQYF. The CDR3 coding sequence is TGTGCCATCAGTGAGTCGGAAGATACGCAGTATTTT. The chain recombines TRBV10-3 with TRBJ2-3; D gene ambiguous. Trimming pared 0 bases from V and 5 bases from J, leaving 3 bases between. Germline loops: CDR1 ENHRY, CDR2 SYGVKD. The CDR3 is 12 residues long.

The chain is built from TRBV3-1 and TRBJ1-1; D is undetermined. This CDR3 has 12 residues. V lost 0 bases and J 8 bases, leaving 7 bases between the germline ends. Germline V CDR1 and CDR2: LGHDT, YNNKEL (reference sequence). CDR3 DNA sequence: TGTGCCAGCAGCCAAGACTCCAGGGAAGCTTTCTTT. Its translation is CASSQDSREAFF.

This clonotype occurred once. The V and J genes are TRBV12-3 or TRBV12-4 and TRBJ2-7, with a possible D match to TRBD2 (5 bases). The CDR3 is 13 amino acids. V dropped 8 bases and J dropped 2 bases, with 13 bases sitting between them. For the CDR3, the DNA is TGTGCCAGCTTCTCCTGGAGGACCTACGAGCAGTACTTC. This encodes CASFSWRTYEQYF.

This clonotype has a single count. This chain joins TRBV5-1 and TRBJ2-7, with 9 bases aligning to TRBD2. Germline V gene data show CDR1 as SGHRS and CDR2 as YFSETQ. The length of the CDR3 is 15 residues. V was pared by 3 bases and J by 2 bases, with 6 bases of the junction left unmatched. CDR3 nucleotide sequence: TGCGCCAGCAGCTCCGGACTAGCGTCTCCCTACGAGCAGTACTTC. It translates to CASSSGLASPYEQYF.